Sequencing of this T cell receptor beta chain was carried out in a study of CD8+CD57+ T cells in acquired aplastic anemia. Template material for TCR beta VDJ and CDR3 profiling consisted of genomic DNA. TCRdb reprocessed the reads with MiXCR, giving one entry per CDR3 protein. The sample lists roughly 220,000 distinct CDR3 sequences, 65% seen once, with about 60% in the top ten. Study results and limitations: Patients and controls shared approximately 28 CD8+ CDR3 sequences.

This CDR3 has 12 amino acids. Germline V gene lookup returns CDR1 SGHTS and CDR2 YDEGEE. V shed 2 bases and J shed 5 bases, with 5 bases lying between them. About this clonotype itself: Its antigen is as yet unknown.

Flow cytometry had shown expanded CD8+CD57+ cells in the patients chosen for sequencing. No therapy had been given to the patients at the time of blood sampling. The chain links TRBV5-8 to TRBJ1-5; D is uncertain. The TCR sequence derives from a human donor with aplastic anemia. Sequenced sample: sorted CD4+, CD8+, or CD8+CD57+ T cells (not recorded which) from PBMCs. The CDR3 protein is CASSFTHQPQHF. The CDR3 bases are TGTGCCAGCAGCTTTACCCATCAGCCCCAGCATTTT.